These T cell receptor beta chains were read from a single sample in a study of blood T cell repertoires in COVID-19. The assay was immunoSEQ multiplex PCR, and TCRdb's table has in-frame clones only and misses some. This sample carries roughly 360,000 clones, more than 75% of them seen once, and the ten largest clones take over 0.9%. The sample consisted of PBMCs or T cells enriched from blood (not recorded which). These receptors came from a woman in her twenties or thirties with acute COVID-19. The CDR3 runs from the conserved cysteine through the conserved F or W. Each record gives: V gene, clone size, D gene, J gene, CDR3 protein, CDR3 DNA. D genes are given only for firm matches. Clone size appears in some rows only: once, few, many, or a class for an expanded clone.

TRBV5-5	few	TRBD2	TRBJ2-7	CASSLGLAGLSSYEQYF	TGTGCCAGCAGCTTGGGACTAGCGGGGCTATCATCCTACGAGCAGTACTTC
TRBV7-6	NA	NA	TRBJ1-2	CASSPAVTVIGYTF	TGTGCCAGCAGCCCCGCCGTGACAGTCATCGGCTACACCTTC
TRBV6-4	NA	NA	TRBJ1-1	CASSENRGTEAFF	TGTGCCAGCAGTGAGAACAGAGGGACTGAAGCTTTCTTT
TRBV2	NA	NA	TRBJ1-1	CATQLQMGSTEAFF	TGTGCCACCCAATTGCAGATGGGGAGCACTGAAGCTTTCTTT
TRBV7-2	NA	TRBD1	TRBJ1-3	CASSTTGVGNTIYF	TGTGCCAGCAGCACCACAGGGGTTGGAAACACCATATATTTT
TRBV4-1	NA	NA	TRBJ2-7	CASSQEDSDSYEQYF	TGCGCCAGCAGCCAAGAAGACTCGGACTCCTACGAGCAGTACTTC
TRBV6-1	NA	NA	TRBJ2-5	CASSELWETQYF	TGTGCCAGCAGTGAACTATGGGAGACCCAGTACTTC
TRBV5-8	NA	TRBD1	TRBJ2-3	CASSLVGTGADTQYF	TGTGCCAGCAGCTTGGTGGGGACAGGAGCAGATACGCAGTATTTT
TRBV19	few	NA	TRBJ1-2	CASSIQENRISNYGYTF	TGTGCCAGTAGTATACAGGAAAATCGGATTTCTAACTATGGCTACACCTTC
TRBV7-3	NA	NA	TRBJ2-5	CASSPSGFRQETQYF	TGTGCCAGCAGCCCATCAGGTTTTAGACAAGAGACCCAGTACTTC
TRBV15	once	TRBD1	TRBJ1-4	CATSHPFGQGRDNEKLFF	TGTGCCACCAGCCACCCCTTCGGACAGGGCCGGGATAACGAAAAACTGTTTTTT
TRBV3-1/TRBV3-2	NA	NA	TRBJ1-2	CASSQDVAGHSVFGYTF	TGTGCCAGCAGCCAAGACGTGGCAGGCCATTCTGTCTTTGGCTACACCTTC
TRBV13	NA	NA	TRBJ1-1	CASSFSTEAFF	TGTGCCAGCAGCTTCTCCACTGAAGCTTTCTTT
TRBV5-6	NA	TRBD1	TRBJ2-7	CASSLGTGGYEQYF	TGTGCCAGCAGCTTGGGGACAGGGGGCTACGAGCAGTACTTC
TRBV5-1	NA	TRBD1	TRBJ1-4	CASSPGQGVFTNEKLFF	TGCGCCAGCAGCCCGGGACAGGGGGTATTCACTAATGAAAAACTGTTTTTT
TRBV30	NA	NA	TRBJ1-6	CAWSLGQGGDSPLHF	TGTGCCTGGAGTCTGGGGCAGGGAGGGGATTCACCCCTCCACTTT
TRBV25-1	few	NA	TRBJ2-4	CASSESGAKNIQYF	TGTGCCAGCAGTGAATCCGGGGCCAAAAACATTCAGTACTTC
TRBV24-1	NA	TRBD1	TRBJ1-1	CATSATGETNTEAFF	TGTGCCACCAGTGCAACAGGGGAAACGAACACTGAAGCTTTCTTT
TRBV18	NA	NA	TRBJ1-4	CASSVDTHRIEKLFF	TGTGCCAGCTCAGTAGACACCCACCGAATCGAAAAACTGTTTTTT
TRBV9	NA	TRBD1	TRBJ1-2	CASSVDFGRGNGYTF	TGTGCCAGCAGCGTAGATTTTGGCAGGGGGAATGGCTACACCTTC
TRBV10-3	NA	TRBD1	TRBJ1-2	CAISEPDRGRGGYTF	TGTGCCATCAGTGAGCCGGACAGGGGGCGCGGTGGCTACACCTTC
TRBV6-2/TRBV6-3	once	NA	TRBJ2-5	CASSYRGQETQYF	TGTGCCAGCAGTTACCGGGGCCAAGAGACCCAGTACTTC
TRBV13	NA	TRBD1	TRBJ2-7	CASSHSGQGRYEQYF	TGTGCCAGCAGCCATTCGGGACAGGGGCGCTACGAGCAGTACTTC
TRBV14	NA	TRBD1	TRBJ1-2	CASSQSGRGQGTYTF	TGTGCCAGCAGCCAATCCGGGCGTGGACAGGGGACATACACCTTC
TRBV6-1	NA	NA	TRBJ2-3	CASSDTSGATQYF	TGTGCCAGCAGTGATACTTCAGGGGCTACGCAGTATTTT
TRBV18	once	TRBD1	TRBJ1-1	CASSPEGAAHYEAFF	TGTGCCAGCTCACCCGAGGGGGCCGCTCACTATGAAGCTTTCTTT
TRBV14	NA	TRBD1	TRBJ1-6	CASSRGRGYNSPLHF	TGTGCCAGCAGCCGGGGCAGGGGGTATAATTCACCCCTCCACTTT
TRBV19	NA	TRBD2	TRBJ2-1	CASSTGLAGGISYNEQFF	TGTGCCAGTAGTACAGGACTAGCGGGGGGCATCTCCTACAATGAGCAGTTCTTC
TRBV9	once	NA	TRBJ2-2	CASTLDTLTGELFF	TGTGCCAGCACCCTGGACACCCTCACCGGGGAGCTGTTTTTT
TRBV7-9	NA	NA	TRBJ1-1	CASSLTVNTEAFF	TGTGCCAGCAGCTTAACTGTGAACACTGAAGCTTTCTTT
TRBV6-2/TRBV6-3	NA	NA	TRBJ1-5	CASSSPDRLYSNQPQHF	TGTGCCAGCAGTTCCCCTGACAGATTATATAGCAATCAGCCCCAGCATTTT
TRBV19	NA	NA	TRBJ1-5	CASSIDPTGGGNQPQHF	TGTGCCAGTAGTATAGATCCGACTGGAGGGGGCAATCAGCCCCAGCATTTT
TRBV24-1	NA	NA	TRBJ1-2	CATSVTPNYGYTF	TGTGCCACCAGTGTGACACCGAACTATGGCTACACCTTC
TRBV29-1	NA	NA	TRBJ2-1	CSSKGLASNEQFF	TGCAGCTCCAAAGGTCTAGCGTCGAATGAGCAGTTCTTC
TRBV5-4	NA	NA	TRBJ1-1	CASSLDRVTEAFF	TGTGCCAGCAGCTTGGACAGGGTAACTGAAGCTTTCTTT
TRBV4-2	NA	NA	TRBJ1-5	CASSQEQGDQPQHF	TGTGCCAGCAGCCAAGAACAGGGTGATCAGCCCCAGCATTTT
TRBV9	once	TRBD2	TRBJ2-2	CASSGGLAGGPDGELFF	TGTGCCAGCAGCGGAGGACTAGCGGGGGGGCCCGACGGGGAGCTGTTTTTT
TRBV7-2	few	TRBD2	TRBJ2-7	CASRETSGYEQYF	TGTGCCAGCAGGGAGACTAGCGGTTACGAGCAGTACTTC
TRBV7-2	NA	NA	TRBJ1-3	CASSLAVGGGNTIYF	TGTGCCAGCAGCTTAGCAGTCGGGGGGGGAAACACCATATATTTT
TRBV12-5	NA	NA	TRBJ2-7	CASGLDDTISYEQYF	TGTGCTAGTGGTTTGGACGACACAATCTCCTACGAGCAGTACTTC
TRBV10-1	NA	NA	TRBJ2-1	CASSERRSSYNEQFF	TGCGCCAGCAGTGAGCGGCGGAGCTCCTACAATGAGCAGTTCTTC
TRBV10-3	NA	NA	TRBJ1-2	CAIRVDITNYGYTF	TGTGCCATCAGGGTGGACATCACTAACTATGGCTACACCTTC
TRBV2	NA	NA	TRBJ1-6	CASSGTVSNSPLHF	TGTGCCAGCTCGGGAACAGTCTCTAATTCACCCCTCCACTTT
TRBV29-1	NA	NA	TRBJ1-2	CSVEARADYGYTF	TGCAGCGTTGAGGCCAGGGCTGACTATGGCTACACCTTC
TRBV10-3	few	NA	TRBJ2-7	CAISESRGEQYF	TGTGCCATCAGTGAGTCAAGGGGGGAGCAGTACTTC
TRBV5-5	NA	NA	TRBJ1-3	CASSLQVSSGNTIYF	TGTGCCAGCAGCTTGCAGGTCAGCTCTGGAAACACCATATATTTT
TRBV7-2	NA	NA	TRBJ1-1	CASSHTTSNTEAFF	TGTGCCAGCAGCCACACGACATCGAACACTGAAGCTTTCTTT